This T cell receptor (beta chain) was observed in a study of shared clonotypes between healthy human individuals. Sequenced by immunoSEQ multiplex PCR; TCRdb stores in-frame clones only, minus some. The sample holds 950,000 to 1,300,000 clones, 70% to 80% seen once. Concerning this clone itself: The antigen is unknown.

CDR3 length: 13 amino acids. Trimming took 3 bases from V and 2 from J, leaving 7 bases between them. Germline-derived CDR1 and CDR2 are MGHDK and SYGVNS. The study's findings and limits: The study found lower generation probabilities in non-shared clonotypes than in those shared by all four donors. For sorted subsets, rarefaction showed incomplete sequencing despite large depth. Estimated clonotype richness was generally higher in naive than memory subsets.

This chain links TRBV25-1 with TRBJ2-5; D is unresolved. The sequence was obtained from a man between 18 and 35 years old in good health. Sequencing input: memory CD4+ T cells sorted from blood. Subset denoted: CD45RA-negative fraction. The CDR3 is CASSDQPQETQYF. DNA for the CDR3: TGTGCCAGCAGTGACCAGCCGCAAGAGACCCAGTACTTC.